What follows is one T cell receptor beta chain and its context. The CDR3 has 12 amino acids. From germline, CDR1 is LNHDA and CDR2 SQIVND (reference sequence). This sample is part of a study of blood T cell repertoires in COVID-19. Looking at the study overall: Acute and convalescent COVID-19 specimens originated in the United States, Italy and Spain. T cells, B-cell-depleted T cells, or PBMCs supplied cDNA or gDNA.

How the authors handled the data: Amplifying reference gene primers gave estimates of nucleated cell counts. Repertoires were generated with immunoSEQ multiplex PCR, while TCRdb's copy carries only in-frame clones and drops some. D and trimming were read from the DNA, whereas the V and J calls and clone size are those reported in that table. This table holds under 200,000 clones, around 84% found once. The receptor was derived from a man aged 45-65 years with active or convalescent COVID-19. The sequencing sample was made of peripheral blood. The chain couples TRBV19 to TRBJ1-2, with D possibly TRBD1 on 5 matching bases. CDR3 sequence (DNA): TGTGGGGCAGGGCACGCGGGGTATGGCTACACCTTC. Translating gives CGAGHAGYGYTF.